This T cell receptor (beta chain) is drawn from a study of T cells in Graves' hyperthyroidism and ophthalmopathy. Study background: Peripheral blood sampling occurred at initial diagnosis, before any treatment. General study results and limits: The blood repertoire included most of the expanded thyroid clonotypes above 0.001.

This clonotype was picked up many times. What it binds is unknown. Deletions cut 4 bases from V and 0 bases from J, with 7 bases between. Germline-derived CDR1 and CDR2 are LGHDT and YNNKEL (reference sequence). The CDR3 runs 13 residues. Amplification of TCR beta CDR3 regions was performed using RNA transcripts as template. Researchers ran a first-round RT-PCR on the TCR CDR3 using the HTBI primer set. TCRdb re-called the multiplex PCR reads through MiXCR, storing one row per CDR3 protein. The table shows a few hundred thousand distinct CDR3 sequences, with 15% to 19% occurring only once. What was sequenced was blood. The chain combines TRBV3-1 with TRBJ2-7; no clear D gene. The receptor's source is a woman aged 25 to 45 with Graves' hyperthyroidism. CDR3 DNA sequence: TGTGCCAGCAGCCTAATTAGCTCCTACGAGCAGTACTTC. Residues: CASSLISSYEQYF.